This T cell receptor beta chain was captured in a study of OX40 agonist ivuxolimab in advanced cancers. Study-level findings and limits: Clones of CD4+ and CD8+ blood T cells grew by week 6 at doses of 0.1 to 3.0 mg/kg.

The repertoire was sequenced with immunoSEQ multiplex PCR; TCRdb's copy has only in-frame clones and lacks some. Here the sample spans more than 55,000 clones, approximately 85% being singletons. With regard to this clone: Its specificity is not known.

Germline V gives CDR1 MNHEY, CDR2 SMNVEV (reference sequence). The CDR3 runs to 15 residues. The trim removed 4 bases at V and 2 bases at J, leaving 5 bases unmatched. The sampling schedule covered blood at baseline, cycle 4 day 1, and cycle 7 day 1. The source was CD4+ or CD8+ T cells sorted from blood, collected in a trial of the OX40 agonist ivuxolimab. The rearrangement uses TRBV27 and TRBJ2-3; 8 bases fit TRBD1. The source of this sequence is an adult with an advanced solid tumor such as melanoma, head and neck, liver or kidney cancer. CDR3 coding DNA: TGTGCCAGCAGTTCCCGACAGGGGATCACAGATACGCAGTATTTT. The encoded protein is CASSSRQGITDTQYF.